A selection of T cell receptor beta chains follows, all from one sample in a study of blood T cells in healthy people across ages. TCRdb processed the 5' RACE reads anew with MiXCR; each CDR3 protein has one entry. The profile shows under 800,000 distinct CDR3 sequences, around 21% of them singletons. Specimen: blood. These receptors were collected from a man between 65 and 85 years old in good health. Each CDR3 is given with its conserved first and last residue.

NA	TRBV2	CASSGGRRLSYEQYF
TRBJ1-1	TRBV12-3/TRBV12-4	CASSLAGARNTEAFF
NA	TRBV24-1	CATSDRKQGNEQFF
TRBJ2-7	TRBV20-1	CSANLAGGPNEQYF
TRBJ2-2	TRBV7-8	CASGLPGRATTGELFF
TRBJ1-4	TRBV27	CASSLWGPAAGKLFF
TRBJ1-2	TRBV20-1	CSAIRGGLESARGYTF
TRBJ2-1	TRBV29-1	CSVADYSSYNEQFF
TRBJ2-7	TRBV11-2	CASSLLVRGHLNEQYF
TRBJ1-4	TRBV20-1	CSARDHRGTNEKLFF
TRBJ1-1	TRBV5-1	CASTPDRGTTNTEAFF
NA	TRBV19	CACSVTGGGEQFF
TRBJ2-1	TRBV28	CASTSPTSGSYNEQFF
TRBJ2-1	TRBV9	CASSDPGLAMGQFF
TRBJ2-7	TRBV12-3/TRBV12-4	CASSLLAGRSYEQYF
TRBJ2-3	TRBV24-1	CATSDTLASDSTDTQYF
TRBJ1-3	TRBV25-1	CASSAGGDSGNTIYF
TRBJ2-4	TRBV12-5	CASGSGTSENIQYF
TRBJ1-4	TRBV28	CASSLGGLAKLFF
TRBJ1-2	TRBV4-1	CASSQEEGAGGYTF
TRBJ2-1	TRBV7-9	CASRPGTGGEQFF
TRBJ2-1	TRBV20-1	CSAGEGGLEVGQFF
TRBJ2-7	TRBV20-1	CSAKPADRGTYEQYF
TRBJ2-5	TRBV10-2	CASSETSQKTQYF
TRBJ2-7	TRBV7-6	CASSFSGLAGGPAHEQYF
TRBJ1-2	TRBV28	CASSPLNANYGYTF
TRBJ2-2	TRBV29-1	CTHPGQCSGELFF
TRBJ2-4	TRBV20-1	CSAKRTGPAKNIQYF
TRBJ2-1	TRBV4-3	CASSQDPRSSYNEQFF
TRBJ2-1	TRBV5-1	CASSLATGGHNEQFF
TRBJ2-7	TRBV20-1	CSARGPSGSPASYEQYF
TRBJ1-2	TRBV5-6	CASSEDRTLLNYGYTF
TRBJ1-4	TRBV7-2	CASTPAGTTSNEKLFF
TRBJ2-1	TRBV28	CASSLDGGSYNEQFF
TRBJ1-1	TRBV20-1	CSARGVSLF
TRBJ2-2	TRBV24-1	CATSDFGVKNTGELFF